This TCR beta chain came from a study of long-term antiretroviral therapy in people with HIV (dated 2022 in TCRdb). Regarding the research as a whole: The earliest samples were collected approximately a decade before the 2015 WHO recommendation for immediate ART, a period when ART was typically delayed until CD4 counts fell. Test extractions of a monoclonal T-cell line alongside about 30 polyclonal samples showed no cross-contamination during QIAcube processing. About 35% of the 30 participants with HIV were female. The cohort contributed fewer than 200 cryopreserved PBMC samples from about 29 adults with confirmed HIV infection, collected serially over a mean of approximately 6 years (range 1-12). Whether ART initiation and durable HIV suppression were associated with changes in peripheral blood TRB repertoire composition and diversity was tested in a retrospective serial study.

General conclusions and limits of the study: Starting ART was linked to a significant rise in TRB diversity, yet even after long-term ART the diversity remained significantly lower than in transplant donor controls. No data were available on ART adherence, viral resistance or therapy changes, limiting inferences about post-ART repertoire changes. Since PBMC availability was limited, sequencing covered only the TCR beta chain, with no alpha chain pairing. Because pre-ART samples had limited cell numbers, profiling was done on unsorted PBMC rather than on sorted CD4+ and CD8+ T cells. The samples span the years 2004 to 2017, and the ART regimens used may be less effective than current regimens. The repertoire was dominated across all time points by expanded TRB clones identified before ART initiation, although this dominance was seen to fluctuate and to decrease in many PLHIV after ART. HIV repertoires had narrower CDR3 length ranges than controls, and the network structure suggested an antigen-experienced repertoire that shifted only slightly toward naive after ART.

Its CDR3 holds 13 amino acids, cysteine through phenylalanine. Only CDR3 DNA remains: 39 bases, in frame from the first base. The CDR1 and CDR2 encoded by the germline V gene are MNHNS and SASEGT. V loses 4 bases, J loses 4 bases, and the germline ends lie 11 bases apart. A word on this clone: Its specific antigen is unknown. Base qualities are not provided; no much larger clone lies one nucleotide away.

To be included, a participant needed at least one PBMC sample from before ART initiation plus at least two post-ART samples. Treatment was received in the United States of America by all participants with HIV. Before DNA extraction, cryopreserved samples containing roughly 0.9-11 million PBMC were thawed and washed. At the time of the earliest PBMC sample, participants with HIV were aged between about 23 and 55 years. Per participant, PBMC samples came from 1-4 timepoints prior to ART initiation and 2-8 timepoints following ART initiation, for a median of 7 samples. Serial HIV viral load, CD4+ T-cell count, ART history and demographic data were obtained for every participant. Genomic DNA was extracted from unsorted PBMC with a Qiagen kit on a QIAcube, with processing performed in batches of 12 samples. Sequencing of the TRB variable region was done with the immunoSEQ hsTCRB v3.0 assay at survey level resolution. The target sequencing depth for TRB was 40,000-50,000 T-cell genomes per sample. Pooled TRB libraries were sequenced on an Illumina MiSeq with a v3 150-cycle kit. The study's own analysis went as follows. Analysis of repertoires was carried out in R inside a reproducible Nextflow workflow spanning QC, data transformation and analysis. LymphoSeq2, an R package for exploring AIRR-Seq data, was used to implement the custom analyses. After excluding a handful of samples that yielded fewer than 5000 total TRB sequences, approximately 180 HIV repertoires remained for analysis. Of the roughly 190 retained HIV repertoires, about 59 were collected before and around 130 after ART initiation. Repertoires were downsampled to 5000 TRB nucleotide sequences, with summary statistics averaged over 100 downsampling iterations. Only TRB sequences with CDR3 regions of at least seven amino acids were retained for analysis. Diversity was assessed using a clonality score derived from Shannon entropy and using the Gini coefficient. In repertoire networks, the top 5000 CDR3 amino acid sequences were linked whenever an edit distance of one separated two sequences. For TRB CDR3 amino acid sequences, GLIPH2 was used to predict antigen specificity groups and MHC restriction. To flag known associations with CMV, EBV, HIV or tissue antigens, CDR3 amino acid sequences were compared against VDJdb and McPAS-TCR. Pre-ART, post-ART and control groups were compared with Wilcoxon signed-rank tests and Holm-Bonferroni correction. TCRdb took this table from immuneACCESS and kept in-frame rearrangements with V and J called. Such tables lack part of the clones; where checked against another copy, unresolved V genes explain under half of the gap, and the rest is unexplained. V, J and clone size are taken as reported in that table, and D and trimming were inferred from the DNA itself. This sample holds around 40,000 clones; 80% to 90% were observed only once. The top ten clonotypes cover about 4.2% of the sample.

The source is a young woman with HIV. The chain couples TRBV6-1 to TRBJ2-7; perhaps TRBD2 is the D gene, with 5 bases matching. Sequencing used unsorted PBMCs, obtained just before starting antiretroviral therapy. At the DNA level, the sequence is TGTGCCAGCAGTGGCGGGTCTCAATACGAGCAGTACTTC. Its protein reads: CASSGGSQYEQYF.